This T cell receptor beta chain was retrieved from a study of T-cell memory formation after mild COVID-19. This clonotype was detected a few times. TCRdb re-called the 5' RACE reads with MiXCR, one entry per CDR3 protein. The table has hundreds of thousands of distinct CDR3 sequences, about 15% seen once. The sequence was obtained from a man between 18 and 29 years old who had mild COVID-19 (a few samples of this study predate the infection). Cell type and time point are not known. Input material: PBMCs or a T cell subset sorted from them (not recorded which).

CDR3 sequence reads: CASSNLPGLAGGFSYNEQFF. CDR3 DNA sequence: TGTGCCAGCAGCAATCTCCCGGGACTAGCGGGGGGATTCTCCTACAATGAGCAGTTCTTC. This sequence joins TRBV12-3 or TRBV12-4 and TRBJ2-1, with 15 bases identical to TRBD2. The ends lost 6 bases at V and 0 bases at J; junction bases unmatched: 12. The CDR3 consists of 20 residues.